This T cell receptor (beta chain) is drawn from a study of beta chain features in type 1 diabetes. Comments on this clone: Its matching antigen is unknown.

Expressed TCRB transcripts were sequenced after all isolated RNA was converted to cDNA. Data came from immunoSEQ multiplex PCR; TCRdb stores just in-frame clones and leaves some out. The repertoire holds approximately 170,000 clones, with 7.8% as singletons. The CDR3 is 16 amino acids. Germline V gives CDR1 SGHTA, CDR2 FQGNSA. Trimming cost V 2 bases and J 4 bases; bases outside gene matches: 5. Study-wide points: The study found moderately but significantly shorter TCRB CDR3s in all four CD4+ subsets of Type 1 diabetes patients.

Input material: central memory CD4+ T cells from blood. The chain joins TRBV7-2 to TRBJ1-1, with 12 bases fitting TRBD1. The TCR comes from a woman between 40 and 55 years old with type 1 diabetes. CDR3 protein: CASSLTRDRGRTEAFF. DNA for the CDR3: TGTGCCAGCAGCTTAACCCGGGACAGGGGGCGCACTGAAGCTTTCTTT.